The TCR beta chain under discussion was sequenced for a study of T cell responses to AZD1222 COVID-19 vaccine. For this clone: The antigen remains undetermined.

Study-level findings and limits: With dominance at 160-218 and 743-854, vaccine-associated CD4 TCRs spanned spike. Baseline antibody screening turned up just a handful of seropositive AZD1222 recipients. Within unmutated variant regions lay the reported targets of nearly half of spike-specific TCRs. Clonal diversity was possibly underestimated, and white British individuals and females predominated among donors.

This CDR3 spans 16 amino acids. Trimming pared 3 bases from V and 1 base from J, leaving 16 bases between. Germline assignment: CDR1 DFQATT and CDR2 SNEGSKA (reference sequence). Produced via immunoSEQ multiplex PCR; TCRdb's table is partial and in-frame only. The sample lists some 200,000 clones, 90% to 95% occurring once. This clonotype originated in an adult who received the AZD1222 COVID-19 vaccine. The sample was peripheral blood, taken 28 days after the second AZD1222 dose. The chain has TRBV20-1 and TRBJ2-1; D assignment may be TRBD1 or TRBD2 (5 bases each). This CDR3 is CSASSWGTGSYNEQFF. CDR3 coding DNA: TGCAGTGCTAGTTCGTGGGGGACGGGATCCTACAATGAGCAGTTCTTC.